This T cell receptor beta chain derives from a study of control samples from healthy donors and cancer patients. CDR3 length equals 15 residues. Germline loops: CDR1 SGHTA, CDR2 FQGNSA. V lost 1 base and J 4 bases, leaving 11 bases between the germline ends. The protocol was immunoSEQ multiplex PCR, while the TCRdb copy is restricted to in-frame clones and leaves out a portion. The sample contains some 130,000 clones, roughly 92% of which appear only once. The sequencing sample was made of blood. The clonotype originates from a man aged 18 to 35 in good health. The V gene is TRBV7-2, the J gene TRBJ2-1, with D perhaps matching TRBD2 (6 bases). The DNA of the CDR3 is TGTGCCAGCAGCTTAGAGCGGGCGATTTACAATGAGCAGTTCTTC. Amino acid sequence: CASSLERAIYNEQFF.